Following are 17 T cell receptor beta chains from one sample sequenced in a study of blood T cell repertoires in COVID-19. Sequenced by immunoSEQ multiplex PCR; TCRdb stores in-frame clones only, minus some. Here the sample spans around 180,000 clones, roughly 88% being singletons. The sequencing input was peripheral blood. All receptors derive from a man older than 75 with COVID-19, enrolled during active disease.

The CDR3 loop is CASSHMTSSNTEAFF. The CDR3 region has the DNA TGTGCCAGCAGCCACATGACAAGTTCAAACACTGAAGCTTTCTTT. This chain uses TRBV7-9 with TRBJ1-1; D is ambiguous. CDR1 is SEHNR and CDR2 is FQNEAQ in the germline V gene (reference sequence). This CDR3 contains 15 residues. Trimming took 5 bases from V and 2 from J, leaving 15 bases between them.

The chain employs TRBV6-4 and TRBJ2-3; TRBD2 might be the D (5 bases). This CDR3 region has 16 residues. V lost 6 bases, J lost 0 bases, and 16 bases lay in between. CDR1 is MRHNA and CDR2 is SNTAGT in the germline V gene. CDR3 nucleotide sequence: TGTGCCAGCAGCATTCCTGAGGGCGGGAGCACAGATACGCAGTATTTT. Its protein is CASSIPEGGSTDTQYF.

For the CDR3, the DNA is TGTGCCAGCTCACCCCCGACAGGGTTCAATGAGCAGTTCTTC. It specifies CASSPPTGFNEQFF. The chain links TRBV18 to TRBJ2-1; 7 nucleotides line up with TRBD1. J was trimmed by 6 bases and V by 3 bases; bases with no gene match: 5. This CDR3 region has 14 residues. Germline CDR1 reads KGHSH; CDR2 reads LQKENI.

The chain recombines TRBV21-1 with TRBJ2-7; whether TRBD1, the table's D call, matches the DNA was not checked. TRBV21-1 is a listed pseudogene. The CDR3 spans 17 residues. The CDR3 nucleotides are TGTGCCAGCAACTCAACCATAGACAGGGGGACCTACTGGGAGCAGTACTTC. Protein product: CASNSTIDRGTYWEQYF.

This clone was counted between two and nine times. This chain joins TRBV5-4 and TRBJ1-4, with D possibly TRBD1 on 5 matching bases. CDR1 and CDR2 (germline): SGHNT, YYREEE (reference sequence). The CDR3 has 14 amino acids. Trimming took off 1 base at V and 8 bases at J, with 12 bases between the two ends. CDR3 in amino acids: CASSLPGEGEKLFF. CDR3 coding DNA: TGTGCCAGCAGCTTGCCGGGGGAAGGGGAAAAACTGTTTTTT.

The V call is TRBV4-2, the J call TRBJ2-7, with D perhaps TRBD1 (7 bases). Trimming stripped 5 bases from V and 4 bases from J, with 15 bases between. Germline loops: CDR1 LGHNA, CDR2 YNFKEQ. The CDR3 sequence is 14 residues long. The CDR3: CASSVGQGGYEQYF. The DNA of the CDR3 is TGTGCCAGCAGCGTGGGGCAGGGGGGATACGAGCAGTACTTC.

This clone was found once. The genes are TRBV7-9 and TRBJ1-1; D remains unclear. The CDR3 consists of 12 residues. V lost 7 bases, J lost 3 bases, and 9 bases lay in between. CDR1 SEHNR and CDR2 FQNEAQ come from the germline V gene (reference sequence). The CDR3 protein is CASTALDTEAFF. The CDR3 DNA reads TGTGCCAGCACCGCCCTAGACACTGAAGCTTTCTTT.

The CDR3 sequence is CATSADRGQFYEQYF. The DNA for the CDR3 is TGTGCCACCAGCGCCGACAGGGGGCAGTTCTACGAGCAGTACTTC. The chain recombines TRBV15 with TRBJ2-7, with 10 bases fitting TRBD1. The J segment lost 3 bases and the V segment lost 5 bases, leaving 7 bases of the junction unmatched. In germline, CDR1 is LNHNV, CDR2 YYDKDF (reference sequence). The CDR3 spans 15 residues.

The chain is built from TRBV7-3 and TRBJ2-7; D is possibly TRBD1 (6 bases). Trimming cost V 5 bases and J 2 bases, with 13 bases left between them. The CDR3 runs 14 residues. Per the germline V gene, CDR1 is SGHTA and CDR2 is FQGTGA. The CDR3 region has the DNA TGTGCCAGCAGCCCGGAAGGACAGACCTACGAGCAGTACTTC. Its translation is CASSPEGQTYEQYF. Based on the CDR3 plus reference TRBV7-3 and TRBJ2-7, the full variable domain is GAGVSQTPSNKVTEKGKYVELRCDPISGHTALYWYRQSLGQGPEFLIYFQGTGAADDSGLPNDRFFAVRPEGSVSTLKIQRTERGDSAVYLCASSPEGQTYEQYFGPGTRLTVT.

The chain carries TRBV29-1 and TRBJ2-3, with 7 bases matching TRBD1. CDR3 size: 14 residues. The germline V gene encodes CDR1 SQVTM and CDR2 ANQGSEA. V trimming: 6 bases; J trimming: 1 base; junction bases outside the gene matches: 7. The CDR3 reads CSVRGGAGTDTQYF. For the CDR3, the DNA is TGCAGCGTCCGAGGGGGCGCCGGCACAGATACGCAGTATTTT.

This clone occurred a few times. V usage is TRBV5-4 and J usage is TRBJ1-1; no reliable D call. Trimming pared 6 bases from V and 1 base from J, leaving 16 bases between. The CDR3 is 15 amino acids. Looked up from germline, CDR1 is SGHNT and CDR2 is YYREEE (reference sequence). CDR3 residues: CASTSDGSGNTEAFF. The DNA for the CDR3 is TGTGCCAGCACCTCGGATGGGTCAGGGAACACTGAAGCTTTCTTT. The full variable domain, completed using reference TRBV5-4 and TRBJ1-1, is ETGVTQSPTHLIKTRGQQVTLRCSSQSGHNTVSWYQQALGQGPQFIFQYYREEENGRGNFPPRFSGLQFPNYSSELNVNALELDDSALYLCASTSDGSGNTEAFFGQGTRLTVV.

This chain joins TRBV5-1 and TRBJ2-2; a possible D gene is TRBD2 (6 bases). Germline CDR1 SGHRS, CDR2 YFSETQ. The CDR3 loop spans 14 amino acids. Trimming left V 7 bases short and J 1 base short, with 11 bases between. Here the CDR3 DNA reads TGCGCCAGCTGGGGGGACCTGAACACCGGGGAGCTGTTTTTT. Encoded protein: CASWGDLNTGELFF.

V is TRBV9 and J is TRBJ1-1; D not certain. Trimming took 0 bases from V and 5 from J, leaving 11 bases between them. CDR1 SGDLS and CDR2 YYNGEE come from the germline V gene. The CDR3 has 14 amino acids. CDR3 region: CASSVAPRVTEAFF. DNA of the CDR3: TGTGCCAGCAGCGTAGCTCCGCGGGTTACTGAAGCTTTCTTT.

CDR3 DNA sequence: TGTGCCAGCAGCTCTCGCGGGGGGGGGAACTATGGCTACACCTTC. This encodes CASSSRGGGNYGYTF. This chain links TRBV6-6 with TRBJ1-2, with D maybe TRBD1 (5 bases). The V end was cut by 6 bases, the J end by 2 bases, with 16 bases between. Germline CDR1 reads MNHNY; CDR2 reads SVGAGI (reference sequence). The length of the CDR3 is 15 residues.

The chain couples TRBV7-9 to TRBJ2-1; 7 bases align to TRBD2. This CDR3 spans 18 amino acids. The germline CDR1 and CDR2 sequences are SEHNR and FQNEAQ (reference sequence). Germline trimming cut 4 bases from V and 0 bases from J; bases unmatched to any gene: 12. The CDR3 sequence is CASSSRGSGESSYNEQFF. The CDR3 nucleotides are TGTGCCAGCAGCTCCCGGGGGAGCGGGGAGAGCTCCTACAATGAGCAGTTCTTC. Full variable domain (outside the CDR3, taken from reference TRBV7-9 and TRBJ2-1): DTGVSQNPRHKITKRGQNVTFRCDPISEHNRLYWYRQTLGQGPEFLTYFQNEAQLEKSRLLSDRFSAERPKGSFSTLEIQRTEQGDSAMYLCASSSRGSGESSYNEQFFGPGTRLTVL.

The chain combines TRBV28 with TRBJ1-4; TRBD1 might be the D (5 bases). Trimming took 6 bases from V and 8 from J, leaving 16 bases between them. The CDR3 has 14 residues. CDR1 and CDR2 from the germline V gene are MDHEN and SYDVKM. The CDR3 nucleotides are TGTGCCAGCAGCATACAGGATCAGAAGGAAAAACTGTTTTTT. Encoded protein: CASSIQDQKEKLFF.

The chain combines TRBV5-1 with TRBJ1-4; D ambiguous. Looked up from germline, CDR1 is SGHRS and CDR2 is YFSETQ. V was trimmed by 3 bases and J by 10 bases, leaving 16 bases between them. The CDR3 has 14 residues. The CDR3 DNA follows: TGCGCCAGCAGCTACGTCGGGAGGGAGGGAAAACTGTTTTTT. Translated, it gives CASSYVGREGKLFF.